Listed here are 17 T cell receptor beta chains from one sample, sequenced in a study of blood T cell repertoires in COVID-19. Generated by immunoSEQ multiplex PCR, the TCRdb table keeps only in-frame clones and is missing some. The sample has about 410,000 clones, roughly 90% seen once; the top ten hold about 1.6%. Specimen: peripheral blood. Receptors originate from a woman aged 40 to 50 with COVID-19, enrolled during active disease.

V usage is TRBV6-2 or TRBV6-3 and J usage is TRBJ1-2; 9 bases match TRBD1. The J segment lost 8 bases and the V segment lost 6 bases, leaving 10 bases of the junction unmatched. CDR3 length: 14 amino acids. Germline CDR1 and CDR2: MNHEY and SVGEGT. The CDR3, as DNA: TGTGCCAGCAGCTTGAGGACAGGGGAAGGCGGCTACACCTTC. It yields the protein CASSLRTGEGGYTF.

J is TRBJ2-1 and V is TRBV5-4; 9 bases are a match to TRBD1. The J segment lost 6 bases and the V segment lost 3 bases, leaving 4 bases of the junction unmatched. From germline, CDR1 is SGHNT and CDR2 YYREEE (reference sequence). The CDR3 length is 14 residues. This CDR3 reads CASSWDRVRNEQFF. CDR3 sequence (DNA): TGTGCCAGCAGCTGGGACAGGGTTCGCAATGAGCAGTTCTTC.

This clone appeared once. This CDR3 reads CASSLARYQPQHF. CDR3 sequence (DNA): TGTGCCAGCAGTTTGGCCAGGTATCAGCCCCAGCATTTT. This chain uses TRBV12-3 or TRBV12-4 with TRBJ1-5; D not resolved. CDR3 length equals 13 residues. The V gene lost 3 bases and the J gene lost 5 bases, with 8 bases spanning the gap.

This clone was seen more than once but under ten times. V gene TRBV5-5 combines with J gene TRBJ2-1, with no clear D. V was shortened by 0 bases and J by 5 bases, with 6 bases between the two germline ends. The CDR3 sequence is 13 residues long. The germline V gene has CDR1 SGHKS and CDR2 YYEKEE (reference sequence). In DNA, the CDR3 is TGTGCCAGCAGCTTGGACAGTAACAATGAGCAGTTCTTC. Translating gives CASSLDSNNEQFF.

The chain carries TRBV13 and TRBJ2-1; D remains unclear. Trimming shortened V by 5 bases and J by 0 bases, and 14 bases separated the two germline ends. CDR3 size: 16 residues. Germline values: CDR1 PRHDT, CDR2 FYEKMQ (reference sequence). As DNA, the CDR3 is TGTGCCAGCAGCACGCGTACAGAGAGCTCCTACAATGAGCAGTTCTTC. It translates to CASSTRTESSYNEQFF. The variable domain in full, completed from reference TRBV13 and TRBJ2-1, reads AAGVIQSPRHLIKEKRETATLKCYPIPRHDTVYWYQQGPGQDPQFLISFYEKMQSDKGSIPDRFSAQQFSDYHSELNMSSLELGDSALYFCASSTRTESSYNEQFFGPGTRLTVL.

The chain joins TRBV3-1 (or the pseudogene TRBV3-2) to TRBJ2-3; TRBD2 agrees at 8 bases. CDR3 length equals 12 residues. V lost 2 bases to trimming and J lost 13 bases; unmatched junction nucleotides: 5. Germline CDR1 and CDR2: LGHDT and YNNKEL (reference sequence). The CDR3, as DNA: TGTGCCAGCAGCCAAAGCGGGGGCCGGGAGTATTTT. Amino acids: CASSQSGGREYF.

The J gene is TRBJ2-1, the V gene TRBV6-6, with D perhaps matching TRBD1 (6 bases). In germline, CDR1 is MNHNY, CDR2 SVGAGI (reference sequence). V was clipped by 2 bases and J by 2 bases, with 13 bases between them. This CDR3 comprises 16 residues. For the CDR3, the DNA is TGTGCCAGCAGTTACGGTGGTGGGGGCCCCTACAATGAGCAGTTCTTC. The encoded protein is CASSYGGGGPYNEQFF.

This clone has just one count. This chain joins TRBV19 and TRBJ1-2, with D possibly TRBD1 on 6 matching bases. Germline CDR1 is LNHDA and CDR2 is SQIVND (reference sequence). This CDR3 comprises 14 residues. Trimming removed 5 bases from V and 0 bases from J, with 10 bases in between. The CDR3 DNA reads TGTGCCAGTAGTGTCCGGGACACTAACTATGGCTACACCTTC. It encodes CASSVRDTNYGYTF.

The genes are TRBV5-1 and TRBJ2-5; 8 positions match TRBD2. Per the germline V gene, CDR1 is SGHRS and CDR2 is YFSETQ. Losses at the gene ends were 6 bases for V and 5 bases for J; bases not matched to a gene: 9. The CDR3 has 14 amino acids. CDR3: CASTQGLAAETQYF. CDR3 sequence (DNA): TGCGCCAGCACCCAAGGACTAGCTGCGGAGACCCAGTACTTC.

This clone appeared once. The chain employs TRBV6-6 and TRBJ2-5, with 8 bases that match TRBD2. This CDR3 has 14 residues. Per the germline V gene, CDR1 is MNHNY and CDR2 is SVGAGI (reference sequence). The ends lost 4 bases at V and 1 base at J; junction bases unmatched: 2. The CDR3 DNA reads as TGTGCCAGCAGTTTTCGGGGGGGCCAAGAGACCCAGTACTTC. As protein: CASSFRGGQETQYF.

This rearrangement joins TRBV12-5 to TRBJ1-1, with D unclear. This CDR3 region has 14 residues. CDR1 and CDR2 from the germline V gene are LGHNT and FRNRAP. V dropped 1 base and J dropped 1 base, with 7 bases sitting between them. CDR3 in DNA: TGTGCTAGTGGTTTGGCACGACAGAACACTGAAGCTTTCTTT. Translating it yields CASGLARQNTEAFF. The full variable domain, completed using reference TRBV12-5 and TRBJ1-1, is DARVTQTPRHKVTEMGQEVTMRCQPILGHNTVFWYRQTMMQGLELLAYFRNRAPLDDSGMPKDRFSAEMPDATLATLKIQPSEPRDSAVYFCASGLARQNTEAFFGQGTRLTVV.

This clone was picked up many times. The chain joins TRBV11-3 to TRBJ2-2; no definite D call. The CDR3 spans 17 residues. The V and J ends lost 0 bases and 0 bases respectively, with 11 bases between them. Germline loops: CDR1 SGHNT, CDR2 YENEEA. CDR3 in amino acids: CASSLDPVRANTGELFF. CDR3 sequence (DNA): TGTGCCAGCAGCTTAGACCCGGTTAGAGCGAACACCGGGGAGCTGTTTTTT.

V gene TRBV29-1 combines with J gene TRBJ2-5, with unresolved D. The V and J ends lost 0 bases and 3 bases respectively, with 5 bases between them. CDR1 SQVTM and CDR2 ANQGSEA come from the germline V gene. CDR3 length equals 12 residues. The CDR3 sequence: CSVEESEETQYF. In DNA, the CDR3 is TGCAGCGTTGAAGAGTCAGAAGAGACCCAGTACTTC.

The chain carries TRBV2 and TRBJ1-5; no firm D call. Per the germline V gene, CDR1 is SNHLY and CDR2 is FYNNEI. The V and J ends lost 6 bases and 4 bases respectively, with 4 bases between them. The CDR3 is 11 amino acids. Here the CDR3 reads CASSLNQPQHF. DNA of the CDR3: TGTGCCAGCAGCTTAAATCAGCCCCAGCATTTT.

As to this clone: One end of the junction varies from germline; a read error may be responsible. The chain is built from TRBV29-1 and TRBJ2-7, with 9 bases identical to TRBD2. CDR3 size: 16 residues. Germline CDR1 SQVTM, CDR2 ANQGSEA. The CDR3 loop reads CSFDSGTSSLPGEQYF. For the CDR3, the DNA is TGCAGCTTTGATTCCGGGACTAGCTCCCTGCCTGGGGAGCAGTACTTC.

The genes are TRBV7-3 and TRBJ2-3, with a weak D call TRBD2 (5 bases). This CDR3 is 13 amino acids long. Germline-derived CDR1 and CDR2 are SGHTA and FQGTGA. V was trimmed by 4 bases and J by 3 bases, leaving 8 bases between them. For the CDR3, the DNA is TGTGCCAGCAGCTCCGTAGCGACAGATACGCAGTATTTT. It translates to CASSSVATDTQYF. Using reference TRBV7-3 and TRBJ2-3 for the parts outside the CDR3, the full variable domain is GAGVSQTPSNKVTEKGKYVELRCDPISGHTALYWYRQSLGQGPEFLIYFQGTGAADDSGLPNDRFFAVRPEGSVSTLKIQRTERGDSAVYLCASSSVATDTQYFGPGTRLTVL.

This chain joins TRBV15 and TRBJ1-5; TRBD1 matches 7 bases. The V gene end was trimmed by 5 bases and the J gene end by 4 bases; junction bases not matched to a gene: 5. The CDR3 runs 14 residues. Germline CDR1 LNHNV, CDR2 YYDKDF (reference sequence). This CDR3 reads CATSASTGNQPQHF. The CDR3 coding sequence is TGTGCCACCAGCGCCTCGACAGGGAATCAGCCCCAGCATTTT.